A single sample is the source of the 26 T cell receptor beta chains below, sequenced in a study of response to subunit inactivated influenza vaccine. TCRdb called the RT-PCR reads again in MiXCR, with one record for every CDR3 protein. Of some 570,000 distinct CDR3 sequences in the sample, approximately 10% were seen once. The same specimen was also included in a second study, on T cells expressing NK-cell markers. This second report adds: What made the TCR beta cDNA was 5'RACE template switching with UMIs.

Specimen: PBMCs from blood, collected on the day of vaccination. The source of these receptors is a man aged 45-65 years who received an inactivated influenza vaccine.

This clonotype has just a few counts. The chain has TRBV9 and TRBJ2-7; D is unclear. Trimming cost V 0 bases and J 1 base, with 8 bases left between them. Germline V gives CDR1 SGDLS, CDR2 YYNGEE. This CDR3 is 14 amino acids long. The CDR3 bases are TGTGCCAGCAGCGTAGCGTTCGGTTCCTACGAGCAGTACTTC. Its translation: CASSVAFGSYEQYF.

This clonotype was counted a few times. The chain employs TRBV20-1 and TRBJ2-7, with D unresolved. Per the germline V gene, CDR1 is DFQATT and CDR2 is SNEGSKA (reference sequence). This CDR3 is built from 13 residues. Deletions cut 1 base from V and 7 bases from J, with 14 bases between. This CDR3 is CSARVLITWEQYF. The CDR3 nucleotides are TGCAGTGCTAGAGTGCTAATAACGTGGGAGCAGTACTTC.

This chain connects TRBV24-1 to TRBJ2-3, with D perhaps TRBD2 (6 bases). The CDR3 loop spans 12 amino acids. Trimming cost V 6 bases and J 6 bases, with 9 bases left between them. Germline V gene lookup returns CDR1 KGHDR and CDR2 SFDVKD. The CDR3 DNA reads TGTGCCACCAGTCGACTAGGGGATACGCAGTATTTT. Protein sequence: CATSRLGDTQYF.

This clonotype was found a few times. The V and J genes are TRBV11-1 and TRBJ2-7; 8 bases align to TRBD1. V gave up 3 bases and J gave up 1 base; unmatched junction bases: 20. This CDR3 spans 20 amino acids. The germline CDR1 and CDR2 sequences are SGHAT and FQDESV (reference sequence). The DNA of the CDR3 is TGTGCCAGCAGCTTCCCCCTCGGACAGGGTGACGGGGTCAGGTCCTACGAGCAGTACTTC. The encoded protein is CASSFPLGQGDGVRSYEQYF.

This clonotype was found a few times. The chain links TRBV29-1 to TRBJ2-1; 13 bases agree with TRBD2. The CDR3 has 13 amino acids. Trimming took 8 bases from V and 7 from J; bases not matched to a gene: 5. The germline V gene encodes CDR1 SQVTM and CDR2 ANQGSEA. CDR3 bases: TGCAGCACTAGCGGGAGGGCCTTGAATGAGCAGTTCTTC. It encodes CSTSGRALNEQFF.

This clonotype has a handful of counts. V gene TRBV6-2 or TRBV6-3 combines with J gene TRBJ1-5; unclear D gene. CDR3 size: 14 residues. The V end was cut by 2 bases, the J end by 1 base, with 6 bases between. Germline lookup yields CDR1 MNHEY and CDR2 SVGEGT. The CDR3 spells CASSYRVSNQPQHF. As DNA, the CDR3 is TGTGCCAGCAGTTACAGGGTCAGCAATCAGCCCCAGCATTTT.

This clonotype was counted ten times or more. V usage is TRBV12-3 or TRBV12-4 and J usage is TRBJ2-2; D is possibly TRBD1 (6 bases). The V gene lost 6 bases and the J gene lost 3 bases, with 11 bases spanning the gap. CDR3 size: 14 residues. The CDR3 DNA sequence: TGTGCCAGCAGGGTTGGGGGCTACACCGGGGAGCTGTTTTTT. Protein sequence: CASRVGGYTGELFF.

This clonotype was detected only once. The chain is built from TRBV6-6 and TRBJ2-3, with unresolved D. Trimming took off 6 bases at V and 0 bases at J, with 7 bases between the two ends. The CDR3 extends over 13 amino acids. Germline assignment: CDR1 MNHNY and CDR2 SVGAGI (reference sequence). CDR3 protein: CASSKPSTDTQYF. CDR3 nucleotide sequence: TGTGCCAGCAGCAAACCCAGCACAGATACGCAGTATTTT.

This clonotype was seen a handful of times. This chain uses TRBV20-1 with TRBJ1-5; D perhaps matches TRBD1 (5 bases). CDR3 length equals 14 residues. The germline V gene has CDR1 DFQATT and CDR2 SNEGSKA (reference sequence). The ends were cut back, 5 bases at V and 5 bases at J, with 16 bases in the middle. In DNA form, the CDR3 reads TGCAGTGCTGCGACAGAAATTGGACATCAGCCCCAGCATTTT. Translating gives CSAATEIGHQPQHF.

This clonotype was detected ten times or more. The chain uses TRBV28 and TRBJ2-1; D is undetermined. CDR1 and CDR2 (germline): MDHEN, SYDVKM. V lost 3 bases and J lost 6, with 12 bases in between. The CDR3 spans 14 residues. The CDR3 sequence is CASSFWQELNEQFF. As DNA, the CDR3 is TGTGCCAGCAGTTTTTGGCAAGAACTCAATGAGCAGTTCTTC.

This clonotype was detected a few times. J is TRBJ2-1 and V is TRBV18; 10 bases map to TRBD2. V trimming: 3 bases; J trimming: 0 bases; junction bases outside the gene matches: 5. Germline values: CDR1 KGHSH, CDR2 LQKENI. The CDR3 runs 17 residues. The CDR3 DNA sequence: TGTGCCAGCTCACCGGCTAGCGGGAGCCACTCCTACAATGAGCAGTTCTTC. This encodes CASSPASGSHSYNEQFF.

This clonotype was observed a few times. This chain links TRBV20-1 with TRBJ2-3, with D perhaps assigned TRBD1 or TRBD2 (6 bases each). Between the trimmed V and J ends, which lost 1 base and 1 base, there was a span of 12 bases. In germline, CDR1 is DFQATT, CDR2 SNEGSKA (reference sequence). This CDR3 has 15 residues. The CDR3 protein is CSARAPGAGTDTQYF. The CDR3 DNA is TGCAGTGCTAGAGCCCCGGGGGCCGGCACAGATACGCAGTATTTT.

This clonotype was detected only a few times. The gene calls are TRBV4-3 and TRBJ1-4; 8 nucleotides match TRBD1. CDR1 LGHNA and CDR2 YSLEER come from the germline V gene. The CDR3 is 15 residues long. Germline trimming cut 0 bases from V and 8 bases from J; bases unmatched to any gene: 5. The CDR3 region is CASSQDTGGREKLFF. As DNA, the CDR3 is TGCGCCAGCAGCCAAGATACAGGGGGTAGAGAAAAACTGTTTTTT.

The rearrangement links TRBV7-2 to TRBJ2-2; D call uncertain. The CDR3 has 13 residues. With 7 bases removed from V and 5 bases from J, the gap between germline ends came to 11 bases. Per the germline V gene, CDR1 is SGHTA and CDR2 is FQGNSA. The CDR3 protein is CASNFQVTGELFF. CDR3 nucleotide sequence: TGTGCCAGCAACTTTCAAGTGACCGGGGAGCTGTTTTTT.

This clonotype was seen a handful of times. The chain combines TRBV2 with TRBJ2-3; D gene uncertain. Germline lookup yields CDR1 SNHLY and CDR2 FYNNEI. The CDR3 spans 15 residues. Trimming cost V 5 bases and J 2 bases, with 14 bases left between them. CDR3 sequence (DNA): TGTGCCAGCAGTCTTGGGCTCCGGCTCACAGATACGCAGTATTTT. Amino acids: CASSLGLRLTDTQYF.

This sequence joins TRBV6-2 or TRBV6-3 and TRBJ2-3; a possible D gene is TRBD1 (6 bases). From germline, CDR1 is MNHEY and CDR2 SVGEGT. There are 14 residues in the CDR3. Trimming stripped 0 bases from V and 4 bases from J, with 8 bases between. CDR3 coding DNA: TGTGCCAGCAGTTACTCGTGGACAGCAGATACGCAGTATTTT. Translation gives CASSYSWTADTQYF.

The table lists this clonotype with a few counts. The CDR3 is CASSTLRANYGYTF. The CDR3 region has the DNA TGTGCCAGCAGTACCCTCAGGGCCAACTATGGCTACACCTTC. V is TRBV27 and J is TRBJ1-2, with D perhaps TRBD1 (5 bases). The germline V gene encodes CDR1 MNHEY and CDR2 SMNVEV (reference sequence). This CDR3 is built from 14 residues. V was shortened by 5 bases and J by 2 bases, with 12 bases between the two germline ends.

This clonotype turned up a few times. The chain's CDR3 is CASSVVHRATEAFF. The CDR3 DNA sequence: TGTGCCAGCAGCGTAGTCCACAGGGCCACTGAAGCTTTCTTT. The chain links TRBV9 to TRBJ1-1; TRBD1 might be the D (6 bases). The germline V and J ends were trimmed by 0 bases and 4 bases, with 10 bases remaining between them. The V gene's germline CDR1 is SGDLS and CDR2 YYNGEE. This CDR3 has 14 amino acids.

This clonotype was seen repeatedly, ten times or more. The chain joins TRBV7-8 to TRBJ2-1, with unresolved D. The germline V and J ends were trimmed by 5 bases and 4 bases, with 12 bases remaining between them. In germline, CDR1 is SGHVS, CDR2 FQNEAQ. This CDR3 is 14 amino acids long. CDR3 loop: CASSPGPRYNEQFF. The CDR3, as DNA: TGTGCCAGCAGCCCTGGACCACGGTACAATGAGCAGTTCTTC.

The gene calls are TRBV20-1 and TRBJ2-7; tentative D call: TRBD2 (5 bases). V was clipped by 3 bases and J by 6 bases, with 18 bases between them. Germline V gives CDR1 DFQATT, CDR2 SNEGSKA (reference sequence). This CDR3 has 14 amino acids. The CDR3 DNA is TGCAGTGCTAGTAAGAGCGGACCATTTTCCGAGCAGTACTTC. Its translation: CSASKSGPFSEQYF.

The rearrangement links TRBV11-2 to TRBJ2-1; 11 bases match TRBD2. The germline V gene has CDR1 SGHAT and CDR2 FQNNGV. J lost 10 bases, V lost 5 bases, and 13 bases had no gene match. This CDR3 is 16 amino acids long. CDR3 nucleotides: TGTGCCAGCAGCATATCCGGGACTAGCGGCCACCGGGAGCAGTTCTTC. Translation gives CASSISGTSGHREQFF.

This clonotype has just a few counts. The V and J genes are TRBV4-2 and TRBJ2-1; no clear D gene. Trimming pared 0 bases from V and 9 bases from J, leaving 12 bases between. Germline V gene data show CDR1 as LGHNA and CDR2 as YNFKEQ. The CDR3 sequence is 14 residues long. This CDR3 reads CASSQDLERGEQFF. CDR3 in DNA: TGTGCCAGCAGCCAAGATCTGGAGCGAGGTGAGCAGTTCTTC.

This clonotype appeared a few times. The chain joins TRBV29-1 to TRBJ2-2; D is uncertain. V was cut by 3 bases and J by 0 bases, with 5 bases left in between. This CDR3 is built from 13 residues. Germline V CDR1 and CDR2: SQVTM, ANQGSEA. The CDR3 DNA reads as TGCAGCGTTGACAGCGCGAACACCGGGGAGCTGTTTTTT. This encodes CSVDSANTGELFF.

This clonotype occurred many times. The chain joins TRBV12-3 or TRBV12-4 to TRBJ1-1, with 8 bases fitting TRBD1. The trim removed 6 bases at V and 11 bases at J, leaving 8 bases unmatched. This CDR3 has 12 residues. Here the CDR3 DNA reads TGTGCCAGCAGAGACTACCGGGACAGGGCTTTCTTT. It yields the protein CASRDYRDRAFF.

This clonotype was observed a handful of times. DNA of the CDR3: TGTGCCAGCACCGAGATGGACGGGAGCTCCTACGAGCAGTACTTC. Translation gives CASTEMDGSSYEQYF. The genes are TRBV6-1 and TRBJ2-7, with D perhaps TRBD2 (6 bases). V shed 7 bases and J shed 0 bases, with 16 bases lying between them. This CDR3 region has 15 residues. In germline, CDR1 is MNHNS, CDR2 SASEGT.

The gene calls are TRBV28 and TRBJ2-7, with 7 bases aligning to TRBD1. CDR1 is MDHEN, CDR2 SYDVKM, per germline. The CDR3 extends over 15 amino acids. Unmatched junction bases numbered 3, after V lost 1 base and J lost 0 bases. CDR3 sequence reads: CASSLSGTVSYEQYF. The CDR3, as DNA: TGTGCCAGCAGTTTATCAGGGACAGTCTCCTACGAGCAGTACTTC.